This T cell receptor beta chain was found in a study of blood T cell repertoires in COVID-19 (dated by TCRdb to about 2020). Background for the entire study: Samples from collaborators originated in the United States, Italy and Spain and spanned both the acute and convalescent phases of COVID-19. The prospective study material was composed of cDNA or gDNA derived from T cells, B-cell-depleted T cells, or PBMCs. The dataset comprised deeply sampled blood TCRbeta repertoires from subjects exposed to, actively infected with, or recovered from COVID-19. The repertoires were made available in a free public database intended to serve as a resource for research on the immune response to SARS-CoV-2. The samples were drawn from the first 160 participants of the ongoing ImmuneRACE study and from 950 to 1,500 subjects provided by 6 global collaborators. The sample metadata nearly always contained a de-identified subject ID, COVID-19 status, age in years and sex. Where available, HLA class I and class II types were obtained from metadata supplied by the sample provider rather than from assay-based typing.

The immunoSEQ Assay, a bias-controlled multiplex PCR, was used to amplify TCRbeta CDR3 regions from genomic DNA. The authors' pipeline ran thus. The number of nucleated cells in each sample was estimated by amplification of reference gene primers within the assay. Sequence reads were collapsed and filtered to measure the absolute abundance of every unique TCRbeta CDR3 rearrangement. Productive Simpson clonality was computed per sample as the square root of Simpson's diversity index over productive rearrangements. TCRdb holds this immuneACCESS table with in-frame rearrangements only. Some clones are missing; in checked studies, unresolved V genes explain under half, and the rest has no known cause. V and J calls and clone size are given by that table; D and trimming were obtained from the DNA. This sample has under 40,000 clones in its table, and 87% of those were observed once. The top ten clones comprise over 9.5% of the sample.

CDR1 and CDR2 were assigned from the germline V gene as MNHEY and SVGEGT. The CDR3 contains 17 residues, cysteine and phenylalanine counted. Of the read, only the CDR3 DNA is kept; its 51 bases are in frame from base 1. V drops 0 bases and J drops 2 bases, leaving 16 bases in between. The full study reports these points: The quantity of clinical and demographic metadata differed by source and by participant and was supplied without curation.

The collaborating institutions used their own protocols to collect whole blood in K2EDTA tubes. For TCRbeta analysis, collaborators shipped samples in one of three forms: frozen whole blood, isolated PBMCs, or DNA extracted from either of those sample types. In regard to this clone: Its binding antigen is unknown. Nothing much larger sits one base from this clone, and base qualities are not available.

The sequencing sample was made of peripheral blood. The receptor was derived from an elderly man with active COVID-19. The chain joins TRBV6-2 or TRBV6-3 to TRBJ1-2, with no confidently assigned D gene. The DNA sequence is given as TGTGCCAGCAGTTACTCGATGGGCACATCAGCCAACTATGGCTACACCTTC. Its protein product is CASSYSMGTSANYGYTF.